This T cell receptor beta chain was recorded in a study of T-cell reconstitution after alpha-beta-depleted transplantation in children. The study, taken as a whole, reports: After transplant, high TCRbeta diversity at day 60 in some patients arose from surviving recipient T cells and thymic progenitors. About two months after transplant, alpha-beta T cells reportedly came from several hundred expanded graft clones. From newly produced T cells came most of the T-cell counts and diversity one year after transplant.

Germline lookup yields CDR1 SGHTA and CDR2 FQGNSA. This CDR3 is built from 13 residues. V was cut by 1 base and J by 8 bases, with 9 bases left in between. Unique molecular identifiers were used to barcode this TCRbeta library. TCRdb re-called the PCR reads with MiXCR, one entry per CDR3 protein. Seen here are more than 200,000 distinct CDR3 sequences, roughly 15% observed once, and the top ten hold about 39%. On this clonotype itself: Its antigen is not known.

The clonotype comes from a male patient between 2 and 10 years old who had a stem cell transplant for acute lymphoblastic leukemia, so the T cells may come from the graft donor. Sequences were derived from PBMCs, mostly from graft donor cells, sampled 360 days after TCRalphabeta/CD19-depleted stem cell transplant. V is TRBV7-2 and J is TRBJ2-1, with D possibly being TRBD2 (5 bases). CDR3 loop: CASSLGTGYEQFF. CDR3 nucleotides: TGTGCCAGCAGCTTAGGGACGGGATATGAGCAGTTCTTC.